These 7 T cell receptor beta chains share one sample of origin, sequenced in a study of T cells in Graves' hyperthyroidism and ophthalmopathy (dated 2019 in TCRdb). Preparation of the library involved multiplex PCR. Sequencer: Illumina HiSeq 2000. Amplification of TCR beta CDR3 regions was carried out from RNA transcripts. The TCR CDR3 was subjected to a first round of RT-PCR using the HTBI primer set and the Qiagen OneStep RT-PCR kit. The public reads were run again by TCRdb, first through fastp at Q25 and then through MiXCR, and only productive beta chains were kept. Merged by CDR3 protein, the rows form single entries marked with the most common genes and DNA. In all, the sample holds approximately 58,000 distinct CDR3 sequences, and about 50% of those were seen once. Of the sample, around 12% falls within the top ten clones. Sequencing was done on a sample of blood. These receptors all stem from a young woman with Graves' ophthalmopathy.

The rearrangement uses TRBV19 and TRBJ1-6, with TRBD1 matching over 7 bases. The CDR3 runs 16 residues. Germline lookup yields CDR1 LNHDA and CDR2 SQIVND (reference sequence). Trimming cost V 6 bases and J 6 bases; bases outside gene matches: 11. CDR3 amino acids: CASRTGTELLNSPLHF. The CDR3 DNA reads as TGTGCCAGTAGAACCGGGACAGAGCTCCTTAATTCACCCCTCCACTTT.

The chain has TRBV18 and TRBJ1-1; the D gene is possibly TRBD1 (5 bases). Trimming pared 1 base from V and 2 bases from J, leaving 8 bases between. This CDR3 is 14 amino acids long. Germline CDR1 reads KGHSH; CDR2 reads LQKENI. The CDR3 spells CASSPHTGNTEAFF. The CDR3 DNA sequence: TGTGCCAGCTCACCACATACAGGTAACACTGAAGCTTTCTTT.

V usage is TRBV28 and J usage is TRBJ2-2; possible D gene TRBD2, 6 bases. The length of the CDR3 is 17 residues. Germline CDR1 reads MDHEN; CDR2 reads SYDVKM. V gave up 2 bases and J gave up 4 bases, with 17 bases separating them. The CDR3 protein is CASSLGRGGAATGELFF. In nucleotides, the CDR3 is TGTGCCAGCAGTTTAGGAAGGGGAGGCGCGGCCACCGGGGAGCTGTTTTTT.

The J gene is TRBJ2-1, the V gene TRBV29-1; 9 bases map to TRBD2. Trimming took 7 bases from V and 6 from J; bases not matched to a gene: 10. CDR1 is SQVTM, CDR2 ANQGSEA, per germline. The CDR3 covers 14 residues. The CDR3 here is CSAGLGLAANEQFF. The CDR3 DNA reads TGCAGCGCGGGTCTGGGACTAGCAGCCAATGAGCAGTTCTTC.

This clonotype was observed many times. The CDR3 here is CASSLGGRGTEAFF. CDR3 nucleotide sequence: TGTGCCAGCAGCTTAGGGGGGCGGGGCACTGAAGCTTTCTTT. The chain is built from TRBV5-6 and TRBJ1-1, with D maybe TRBD1 (6 bases). Germline CDR1 reads SGHDT; CDR2 reads YYEEEE. This CDR3 contains 14 residues. Deletions cut 2 bases from V and 4 bases from J, with 12 bases between.

The chain couples TRBV2 to TRBJ1-5; possibly TRBD1 for D (5 bases). Germline V gene sequence: CDR1 SNHLY, CDR2 FYNNEI. V was pared by 5 bases and J by 11 bases, with 10 bases between. The CDR3 runs to 11 residues. The CDR3 here is CASSPRETQHF. CDR3 coding DNA: TGTGCCAGCAGTCCCAGGGAGACCCAGCATTTT.

This chain joins TRBV7-3 and TRBJ1-5; D gene uncertain. There are 11 residues in the CDR3. Germline assignment: CDR1 SGHTA and CDR2 FQGTGA. V dropped 5 bases and J dropped 12 bases, with 11 bases sitting between them. CDR3 sequence: CASSPDPSQHF. CDR3 nucleotides: TGTGCCAGCAGCCCCGACCCGAGCCAGCATTTT.